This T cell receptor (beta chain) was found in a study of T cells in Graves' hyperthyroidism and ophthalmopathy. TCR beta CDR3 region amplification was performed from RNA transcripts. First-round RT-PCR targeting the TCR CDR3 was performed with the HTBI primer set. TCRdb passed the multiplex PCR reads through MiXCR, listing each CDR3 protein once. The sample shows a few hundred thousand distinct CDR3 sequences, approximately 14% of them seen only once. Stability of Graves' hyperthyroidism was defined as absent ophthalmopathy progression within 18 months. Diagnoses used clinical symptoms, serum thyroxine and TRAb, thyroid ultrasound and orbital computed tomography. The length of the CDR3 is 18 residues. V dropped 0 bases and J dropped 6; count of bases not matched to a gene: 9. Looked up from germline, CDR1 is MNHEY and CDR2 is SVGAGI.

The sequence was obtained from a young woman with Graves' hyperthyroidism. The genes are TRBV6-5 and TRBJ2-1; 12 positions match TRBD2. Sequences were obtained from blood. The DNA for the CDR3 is TGTGCCAGCAGTTACTCGACTAGCGGGAGAGTATCTAGCAATGAGCAGTTCTTC. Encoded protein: CASSYSTSGRVSSNEQFF.